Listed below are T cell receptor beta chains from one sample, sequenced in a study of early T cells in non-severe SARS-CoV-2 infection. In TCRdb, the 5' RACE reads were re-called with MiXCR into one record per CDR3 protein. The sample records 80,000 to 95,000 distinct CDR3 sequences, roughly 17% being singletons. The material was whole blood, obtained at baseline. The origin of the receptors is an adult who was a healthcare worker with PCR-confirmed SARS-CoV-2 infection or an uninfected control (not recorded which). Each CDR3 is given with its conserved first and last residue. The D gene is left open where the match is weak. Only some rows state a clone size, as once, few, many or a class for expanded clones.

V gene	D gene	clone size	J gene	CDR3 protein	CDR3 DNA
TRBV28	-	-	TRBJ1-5	CASRVGVQPQHF	TGTGCCAGCAGAGTGGGGGTACAGCCCCAGCATTTT
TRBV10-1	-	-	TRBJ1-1	CASSASVNTEAFF	TGCGCCAGCAGTGCCTCAGTGAACACTGAAGCTTTCTTT
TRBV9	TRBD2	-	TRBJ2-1	CASSALLAGPLDEQFF	TGTGCCAGCAGCGCGTTATTAGCGGGGCCCCTTGATGAGCAGTTCTTC
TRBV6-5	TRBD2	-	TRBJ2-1	CASRRTSYNEQFF	TGTGCCAGCAGGCGGACTAGCTACAATGAGCAGTTCTTC
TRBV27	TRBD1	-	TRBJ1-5	CASRDRTDYSNQPQHF	TGTGCCAGTAGGGACAGGACCGACTATAGCAATCAGCCCCAGCATTTT
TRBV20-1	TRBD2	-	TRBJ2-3	CSARRAGGTDTQYF	TGCAGTGCTAGACGAGCGGGAGGCACAGATACGCAGTATTTT
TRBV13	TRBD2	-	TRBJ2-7	CASSQFIAGGKEQYF	TGTGCCAGCAGCCAATTCATAGCGGGAGGTAAAGAGCAGTACTTC
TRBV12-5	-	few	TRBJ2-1	CASGLDPDNVRFF	TGTGCTAGTGGTTTGGACCCGGACAATGTACGGTTCTTC
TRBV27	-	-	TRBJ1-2	CASSFRLGYGYTF	TGTGCCAGCAGTTTTCGGCTCGGCTACGGCTACACCTTC
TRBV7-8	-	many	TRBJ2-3	CASSPGGLDTQYF	TGTGCCAGCAGCCCCGGGGGGCTGGATACGCAGTATTTT
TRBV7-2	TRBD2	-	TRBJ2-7	CASSPRWAGGVKGEQYF	TGTGCCAGCAGCCCCCGGTGGGCGGGAGGGGTTAAGGGCGAGCAGTACTTC
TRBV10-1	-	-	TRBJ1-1	CASSETGDTEAFF	TGCGCCAGCAGTGAGACGGGGGACACTGAAGCTTTCTTT
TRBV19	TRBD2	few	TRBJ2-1	CASSIDLLMGGNEQFF	TGTGCCAGTAGTATAGATCTTCTTATGGGAGGGAATGAGCAGTTCTTC
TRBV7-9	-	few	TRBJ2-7	CASSLVSAGKYEQYF	TGTGCCAGCAGCTTAGTATCGGCAGGGAAATACGAGCAGTACTTC
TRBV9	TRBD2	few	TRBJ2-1	CASSVAGASYNEQFF	TGTGCCAGCAGTGTAGCGGGGGCCTCCTACAATGAGCAGTTCTTC
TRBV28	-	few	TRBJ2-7	CATHSQGYEQYF	TGTGCCACCCATTCGCAGGGCTACGAGCAGTACTTC
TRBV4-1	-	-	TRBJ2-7	CASSQDRDGAQYF	TGCGCCAGCAGCCAAGATCGGGATGGTGCGCAGTACTTC
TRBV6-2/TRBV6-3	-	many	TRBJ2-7	CASGRAYEQYF	TGTGCCAGCGGGAGAGCTTACGAGCAGTACTTC
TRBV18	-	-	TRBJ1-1	CASSTSTGGEAFF	TGTGCCAGCTCAACCTCGACAGGAGGGGAAGCTTTCTTT
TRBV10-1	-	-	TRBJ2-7	CASSEGPGYEQYF	TGCGCCAGCAGTGAGGGGCCCGGCTACGAGCAGTACTTC
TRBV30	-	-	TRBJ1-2	CAWREQGVYGYTF	TGTGCCTGGAGGGAGCAGGGAGTCTATGGCTACACCTTC
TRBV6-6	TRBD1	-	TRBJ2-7	CASSLGTGGSYEQYF	TGTGCCAGCAGTTTAGGGACAGGGGGCTCCTACGAGCAGTACTTC
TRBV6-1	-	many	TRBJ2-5	CASSYQGGGETQYF	TGTGCCAGCAGTTACCAGGGAGGAGGAGAGACCCAGTACTTC
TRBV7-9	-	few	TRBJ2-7	CASSLVGGSWSDEQYF	TGTGCCAGCAGCTTAGTCGGGGGCTCTTGGTCGGACGAGCAGTACTTC
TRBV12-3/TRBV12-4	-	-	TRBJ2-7	CASSLYRGWSYEQYF	TGTGCCAGCAGCCTCTACCGGGGATGGTCCTACGAGCAGTACTTC
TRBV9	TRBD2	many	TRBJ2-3	CASSVGLTTDTQYF	TGTGCCAGCAGCGTGGGACTAACCACAGATACGCAGTATTTT
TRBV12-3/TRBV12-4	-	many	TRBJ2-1	CASSTRQVQFF	TGTGCCAGCAGTACCAGACAGGTACAGTTCTTC
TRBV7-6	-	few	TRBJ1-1	CASSPRRGRDEAFF	TGTGCCAGCAGCCCCCGGCGAGGGCGGGATGAAGCTTTCTTT
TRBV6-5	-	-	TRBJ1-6	CASSYRGKNSPLHF	TGTGCCAGCAGTTACAGGGGGAAGAATTCACCCCTCCACTTT
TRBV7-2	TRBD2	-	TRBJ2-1	CASSLGTSGRNEQFF	TGTGCCAGCAGCTTAGGGACTAGCGGGAGGAATGAGCAGTTCTTC
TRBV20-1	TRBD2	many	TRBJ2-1	CSARDPELADYNEQFF	TGCAGTGCTAGAGATCCAGAACTAGCGGATTACAATGAGCAGTTCTTC
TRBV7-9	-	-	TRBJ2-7	CASSLWDEQYF	TGTGCCAGCAGCTTATGGGACGAGCAGTACTTC
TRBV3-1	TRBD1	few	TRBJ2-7	CASSLPGQMNEQYF	TGTGCCAGCAGCCTACCGGGACAGATGAACGAGCAGTACTTC
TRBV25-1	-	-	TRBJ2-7	CASRGQNSYEQYF	TGTGCCAGCCGTGGGCAGAACTCCTACGAGCAGTACTTC
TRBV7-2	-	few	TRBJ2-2	CASSLSGATAPGELFF	TGTGCCAGCAGCTTATCCGGAGCGACAGCCCCCGGGGAGCTGTTTTTT
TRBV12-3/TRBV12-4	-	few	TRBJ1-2	CASSFSGEYGYTF	TGTGCCAGCAGTTTCTCGGGGGAGTATGGCTACACCTTC
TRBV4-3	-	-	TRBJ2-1	CASSLPPGEVPEQFF	TGCGCCAGCAGCCTACCCCCGGGCGAGGTACCTGAGCAGTTCTTC
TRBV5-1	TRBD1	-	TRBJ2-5	CASSPTGNAVTQYF	TGCGCCAGCAGCCCGACAGGGAACGCGGTGACCCAGTACTTC
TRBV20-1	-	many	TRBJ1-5	CSAPTMGGNQPQHF	TGCAGTGCTCCCACTATGGGGGGCAATCAGCCCCAGCATTTT
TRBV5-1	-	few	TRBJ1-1	CASSLGFLATEAFF	TGCGCCAGCAGCTTGGGATTTCTAGCCACTGAAGCTTTCTTT
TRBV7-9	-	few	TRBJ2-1	CASSNDYLSYNEQFF	TGTGCCAGCAGCAACGACTATTTATCCTACAATGAGCAGTTCTTC
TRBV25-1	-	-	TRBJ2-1	CASRTASPYNEQFF	TGTGCCAGCAGGACTGCCTCCCCCTACAATGAGCAGTTCTTC
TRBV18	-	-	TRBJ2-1	CASSLTGSVYNEQFF	TGTGCCAGCTCACTCACCGGGAGCGTCTACAATGAGCAGTTCTTC
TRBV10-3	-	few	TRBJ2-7	CAISESTGRGYEQYF	TGTGCCATCAGTGAGTCGACGGGCCGGGGATACGAGCAGTACTTC
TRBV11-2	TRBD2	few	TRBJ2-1	CASSLMSRAGGNNEQFF	TGTGCCAGCAGCTTAATGTCCCGGGCGGGAGGAAACAATGAGCAGTTCTTC